This T cell receptor (beta chain) comes out of a study of blood T cells in healthy people across ages. Study conclusions and caveats: Bulk PBMC profiling left naive and antigen-experienced comparisons inconclusive.

This clonotype was detected only a few times. The antigen is not known. The junction departs from germline at one end; a sequencing error may be responsible. This CDR3 is built from 14 residues. CDR1 is DFQATT and CDR2 is SNEGSKA in the germline V gene (reference sequence). Through a sample-barcoded 5' primer and a J-beta primer mix, a second PCR was run for about 6 to 11 cycles. TCRdb reprocessed the 5' RACE reads with MiXCR, giving one entry per CDR3 protein. This table holds 750,000 to 950,000 distinct CDR3 sequences, roughly 25% found once. These data are also associated with another study on T cells of mothers and their children. This second study says: Sample barcodes plus 2-4 random nucleotides came from the M1S primer. When mothers and children were related, their normalized repertoire overlap, which was always slightly higher, did not differ significantly from that of unrelated pairs. None of the identified T cell clones proved to be persistent microchimeric clones.

Sample: blood. This chain uses TRBV20-1 with TRBJ1-2; weak D call: TRBD1 (6 bases). The source is a boy younger than 18 in good health. CDR3 loop: CSAGGHAANCGYTF. As DNA, the CDR3 is TGCAGTGCTGGGGGACACGCAGCTAACTGTGGCTACACCTTC.